This T cell receptor (beta chain) was found in a study of lymphopenia after photon versus proton radiotherapy. Study-level results: Post-nadir TCR diversity decline inversely tracked overall survival among those who died. After lymphocyte nadir, photon-treated repertoires showed oligoclonal expansion, especially CD8+ Temra. Better survival with proton therapy was suggested as possible, not demonstrated. Under photons, naive T cells and diversity fell while effector/memory populations rose.

This clone was seen a single time. Its antigen is not identified. This CDR3 has 17 residues. Looked up from germline, CDR1 is SNHLY and CDR2 is FYNNEI. Deletions cut 2 bases from V and 4 bases from J, with 20 bases between. Assay used: immunoSEQ multiplex PCR; TCRdb lists only in-frame clones, some missing. The sample includes around 30,000 clones, about 91% of them seen just once. The chain links TRBV2 to TRBJ1-2; D is uncertain. The sequencing used peripheral blood, collected from a patient treated with proton-based radiotherapy. The source of this sequence is a woman aged 65 to 85 with pancreatic cancer. Some clones in this sample may be carry-over from other donors' samples. The CDR3 protein is CASSEMRQSMGSYGYTF. In DNA form, the CDR3 reads TGTGCCAGCAGTGAAATGAGGCAGTCAATGGGGTCCTATGGCTACACCTTC. The whole variable domain, filled in from reference TRBV2 and TRBJ1-2, reads EPEVTQTPSHQVTQMGQEVILRCVPISNHLYFYWYRQILGQKVEFLVSFYNNEISEKSEIFDDQFSVERPDGSNFTLKIRSTKLEDSAMYFCASSEMRQSMGSYGYTFGSGTRLTVV.